One sample yielded the 4 T cell receptor beta chains listed below, sequenced in a study of shared clonotypes between healthy human individuals. Sequencing was performed with immunoSEQ multiplex PCR; in TCRdb, only in-frame clones are kept and a portion is missing. The sample has about 800,000 clones, about 96% seen once; the top ten hold over 0.2%. CD45RO-negative CD8 cells positively selected for CCR7 made up the naive population, which excluded terminally differentiated effector memory CD45RA+ cells. Source material: naive CD8+ T cells sorted from blood. These receptors were collected from a man younger than 40 in good health.

This chain uses TRBV2 with TRBJ1-5, with D possibly matching TRBD1 (6 bases). Trimming cost V 6 bases and J 2 bases, with 17 bases left between them. Germline CDR1 and CDR2: SNHLY and FYNNEI. This CDR3 is built from 16 residues. Here the CDR3 reads CASRRQGQGGNQPQHF. Here the CDR3 DNA reads TGTGCCAGCAGGCGGCAGGGGCAAGGGGGCAATCAGCCCCAGCATTTT.

To note about this clone: A much larger clone lies a single base off, so this may be a read error. V gene TRBV21-1 combines with J gene TRBJ2-1. TRBV21-1 corresponds to a pseudogene. This CDR3 spans 10 amino acids. CDR3 sequence (DNA): TGTGCCAGCAGCAGGAATGAGCAGTTCTTC. Translated, it gives CASSRNEQFF.

The V gene is TRBV11-2, the J gene TRBJ1-1; D ambiguous. Germline-derived CDR1 and CDR2 are SGHAT and FQNNGV. The CDR3 extends over 12 amino acids. V was clipped by 3 bases and J by 3 bases, with 5 bases between them. The CDR3 region is CASSFADTEAFF. CDR3 nucleotides: TGTGCCAGCAGCTTCGCGGACACTGAAGCTTTCTTT.

A remark on this clone: Other DNA sequences in this sample translate to the same CDR3. V is TRBV11-2 and J is TRBJ2-7; D may be TRBD2 (5 bases). The germline gives CDR1 SGHAT, CDR2 FQNNGV. Trimming pared 2 bases from V and 7 bases from J, leaving 9 bases between. The CDR3 totals 12 residues. The CDR3 reads CASSLFSGEQYF. In nucleotides, the CDR3 is TGTGCCAGCAGCTTATTCTCGGGGGAGCAGTACTTC.